The clone carrying this T cell receptor (beta chain) was counted a single time. Its antigen remains unidentified. This sample was included in a study of cytomegalovirus exposure and HLA in healthy donors. About the research overall: Among the approximately 400 donors who were genotyped, roughly 76% fell in the genetic ancestry cluster that is associated with self-reported Caucasian donors. Study results and caveats: Evidence from a later analysis indicated that most CMV-associated TCR beta chains looked HLA-restricted. In an earlier analysis, most TCR beta V segments were productive about 90% or about 30% of the time.

Both 60 Vbeta primers and 13 Jbeta primers went into the PCR. Sequenced by immunoSEQ multiplex PCR; TCRdb stores in-frame clones only, minus some. The sample has 64,000 or so clones; about 85% are singletons. Germline loops: CDR1 SGDLS, CDR2 YYNGEE. Germline trimming cut 1 base from V and 2 bases from J; bases unmatched to any gene: 3. This CDR3 contains 17 residues. The chain employs TRBV9 and TRBJ2-1, with 13 bases matching TRBD2. The sequence derives from a female donor in good health and CMV-seronegative. Sequenced sample: PBMCs. The CDR3 DNA is TGTGCCAGCAGCGTAACTAGCGGGAGGGGGGCCTACAATGAGCAGTTCTTC. This translates into CASSVTSGRGAYNEQFF.